This T cell receptor beta chain is drawn from a study of post-analysis software for immune sequencing data. Unique-molecular-identifier-tagged TCR beta cDNA libraries were used. Via MiXCR, TCRdb re-called the PCR reads, giving one row per CDR3 protein. The sample yields about half a million distinct CDR3 sequences, 30% to 40% seen once. Broader study findings: Samples from a shared batch, those prepared together, strongly co-clustered by F measure.

This clonotype has just a few counts. What it binds is not known. Sequencing was performed on blood. This clonotype was sampled from a girl younger than 18 with multiple sclerosis.

The CDR3 region has the DNA TGCAGCGTAGCAAACAGGGGGGCATATGGCTACACCTTC. Protein product: CSVANRGAYGYTF. The V call is TRBV29-1, the J call TRBJ1-2, with 8 bases lining up with TRBD1. The CDR3 totals 13 residues. Trimming took 6 bases from V and 5 from J; bases not matched to a gene: 8. Germline lookup yields CDR1 SQVTM and CDR2 ANQGSEA.